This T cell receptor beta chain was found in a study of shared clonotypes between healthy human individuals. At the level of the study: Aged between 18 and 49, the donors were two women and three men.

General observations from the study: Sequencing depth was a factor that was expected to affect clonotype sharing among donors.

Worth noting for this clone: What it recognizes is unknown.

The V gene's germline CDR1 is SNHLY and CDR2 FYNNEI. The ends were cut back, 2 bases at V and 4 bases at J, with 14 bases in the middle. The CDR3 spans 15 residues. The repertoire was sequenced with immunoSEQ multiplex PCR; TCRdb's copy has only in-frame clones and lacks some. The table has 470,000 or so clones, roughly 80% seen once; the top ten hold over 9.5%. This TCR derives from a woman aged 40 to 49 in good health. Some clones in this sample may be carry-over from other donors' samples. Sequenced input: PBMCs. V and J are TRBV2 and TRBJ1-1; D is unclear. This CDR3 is CASSEFGISGTEAFF. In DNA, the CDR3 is TGTGCCAGCAGTGAATTCGGGATTTCGGGCACTGAAGCTTTCTTT.